This record looks at one T cell receptor beta chain sequence and its context. The source of the sample is a study of blood T cell repertoires in COVID-19. Study as a whole: Whether acute or convalescent, the COVID-19 samples came from the United States, Italy and Spain. The cDNA or gDNA used as material had been derived from T cells, B-cell-depleted T cells, or PBMCs.

In the original processing: Nucleated cell counts were estimated from reference gene primer amplification. Using immunoSEQ multiplex PCR, the repertoire was profiled, and TCRdb retains in-frame clones only, with some absent. The V and J calls and clone size were taken over from that table, and D and trimming were inferred from the DNA. This repertoire shows 150,000 or so clones, 86% found once; its top ten account for roughly 0.99%. The CDR3 loop spans 16 amino acids. The germline CDR1 and CDR2 sequences are SGHRS and YFSETQ. V shed 5 bases and J 1 base; nucleotides not matched to a gene: 5. The sequencing input was peripheral blood. The sequence derives from a man between 18 and 35 years old with acute or convalescent COVID-19. V and J are TRBV5-1 and TRBJ2-2; 10 positions agree with TRBD1. CDR3 sequence: CASSSGTGVNTGELFF. CDR3 DNA: TGCGCCAGCAGTTCCGGGACAGGGGTGAACACCGGGGAGCTGTTTTTT.